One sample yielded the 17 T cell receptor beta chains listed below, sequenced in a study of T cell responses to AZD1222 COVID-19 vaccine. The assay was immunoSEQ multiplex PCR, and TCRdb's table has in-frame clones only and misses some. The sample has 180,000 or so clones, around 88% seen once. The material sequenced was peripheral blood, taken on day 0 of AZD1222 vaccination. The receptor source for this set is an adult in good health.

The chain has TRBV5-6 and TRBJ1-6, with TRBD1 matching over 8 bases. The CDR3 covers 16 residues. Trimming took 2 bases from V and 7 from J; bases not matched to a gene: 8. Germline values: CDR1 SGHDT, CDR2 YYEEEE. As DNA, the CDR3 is TGTGCCAGCAGCTTCGCGCGGACAGGGTGGAATTCACCCCTCCACTTT. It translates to CASSFARTGWNSPLHF.

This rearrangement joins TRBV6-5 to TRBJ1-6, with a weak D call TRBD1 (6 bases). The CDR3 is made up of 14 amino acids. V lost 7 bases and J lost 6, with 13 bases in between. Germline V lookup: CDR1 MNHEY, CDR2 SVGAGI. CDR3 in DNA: TGTGCCAGCACCGCGACAGGAGGTAATTCACCCCTCCACTTT. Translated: CASTATGGNSPLHF.

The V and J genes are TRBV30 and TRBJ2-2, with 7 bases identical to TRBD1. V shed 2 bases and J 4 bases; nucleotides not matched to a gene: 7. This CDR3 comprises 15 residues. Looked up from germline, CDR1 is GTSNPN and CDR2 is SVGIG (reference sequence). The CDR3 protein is CAWSRRGPVTGELFF. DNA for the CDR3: TGTGCCTGGAGTAGAAGGGGGCCGGTCACCGGGGAGCTGTTTTTT.

The DNA for the CDR3 is TGTGCCAGCTCACCGTCCGGGGGTACGAACACTGAAGCTTTCTTT. Its translation is CASSPSGGTNTEAFF. The chain employs TRBV18 and TRBJ1-1, with TRBD1 as a possible D gene (5 bases). V dropped 3 bases and J dropped 1 base, with 12 bases sitting between them. Germline V lookup: CDR1 KGHSH, CDR2 LQKENI. This CDR3 contains 15 residues.

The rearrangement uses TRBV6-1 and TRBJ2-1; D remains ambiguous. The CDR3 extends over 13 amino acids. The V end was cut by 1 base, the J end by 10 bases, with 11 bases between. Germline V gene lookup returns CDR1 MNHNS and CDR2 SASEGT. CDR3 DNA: TGTGCCAGCAGTGAAGAGTGGTTACGGGAGCAGTTCTTC. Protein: CASSEEWLREQFF.

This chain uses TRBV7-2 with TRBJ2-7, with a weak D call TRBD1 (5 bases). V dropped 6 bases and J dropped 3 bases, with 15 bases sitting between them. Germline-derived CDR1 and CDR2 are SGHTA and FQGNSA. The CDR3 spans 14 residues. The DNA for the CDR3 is TGTGCCAGCAGTCCATATGGGGCCAGCTACGAGCAGTACTTC. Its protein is CASSPYGASYEQYF. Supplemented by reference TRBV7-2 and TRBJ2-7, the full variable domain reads GAGVSQSPSNKVTEKGKDVELRCDPISGHTALYWYRQSLGQGLEFLIYFQGNSAPDKSGLPSDRFSAERTGGSVSTLTIQRTQQEDSAVYLCASSPYGASYEQYFGPGTRLTVT.

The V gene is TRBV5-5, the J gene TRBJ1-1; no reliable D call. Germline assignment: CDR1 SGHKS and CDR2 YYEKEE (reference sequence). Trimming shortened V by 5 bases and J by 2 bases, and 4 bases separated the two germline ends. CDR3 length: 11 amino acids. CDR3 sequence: CASRENTEAFF. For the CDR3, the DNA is TGTGCCAGCAGAGAAAACACTGAAGCTTTCTTT.

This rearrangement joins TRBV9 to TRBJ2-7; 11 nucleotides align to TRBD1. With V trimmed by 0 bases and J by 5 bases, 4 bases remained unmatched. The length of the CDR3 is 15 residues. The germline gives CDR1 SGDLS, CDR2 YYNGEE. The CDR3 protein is CASSVVGDRGDEQYF. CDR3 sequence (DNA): TGTGCCAGCAGCGTAGTCGGGGACAGGGGGGACGAGCAGTACTTC. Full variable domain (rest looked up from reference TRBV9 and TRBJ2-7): DSGVTQTPKHLITATGQRVTLRCSPRSGDLSVYWYQQSLDQGLQFLIQYYNGEERAKGNILERFSAQQFPDLHSELNLSSLELGDSALYFCASSVVGDRGDEQYFGPGTRLTVT.

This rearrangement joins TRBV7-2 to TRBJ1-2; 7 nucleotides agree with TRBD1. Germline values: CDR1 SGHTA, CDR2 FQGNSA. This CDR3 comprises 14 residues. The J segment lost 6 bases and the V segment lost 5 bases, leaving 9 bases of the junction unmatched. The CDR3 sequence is CASSPSDRFNGYTF. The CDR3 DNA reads TGTGCCAGCAGCCCCTCGGACAGGTTCAATGGCTACACCTTC.

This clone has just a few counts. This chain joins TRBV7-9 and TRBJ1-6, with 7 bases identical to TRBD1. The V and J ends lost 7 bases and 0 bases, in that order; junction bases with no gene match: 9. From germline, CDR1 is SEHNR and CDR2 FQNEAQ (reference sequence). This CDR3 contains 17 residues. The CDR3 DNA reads TGTGCCAGCACCCCCGGACAGGACCTCTCCTATAATTCACCCCTCCACTTT. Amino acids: CASTPGQDLSYNSPLHF.

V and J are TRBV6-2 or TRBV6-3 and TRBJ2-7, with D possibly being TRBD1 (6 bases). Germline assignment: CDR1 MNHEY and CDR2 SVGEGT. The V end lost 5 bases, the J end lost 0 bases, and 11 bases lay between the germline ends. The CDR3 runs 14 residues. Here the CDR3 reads CASSLQGISYEQYF. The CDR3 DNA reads TGTGCCAGCAGTCTCCAGGGGATCTCCTACGAGCAGTACTTC.

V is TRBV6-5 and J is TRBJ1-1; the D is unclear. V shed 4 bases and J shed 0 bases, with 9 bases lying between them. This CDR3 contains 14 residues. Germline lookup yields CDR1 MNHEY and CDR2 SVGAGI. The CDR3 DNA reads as TGTGCCAGCAGTTCCCGGGCCTTGAACACTGAAGCTTTCTTT. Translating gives CASSSRALNTEAFF.

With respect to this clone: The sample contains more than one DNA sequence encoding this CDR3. The CDR3 spells CASSGQGYEQYF. CDR3 DNA sequence: TGTGCCAGCAGTGGCCAGGGTTACGAGCAGTACTTC. The rearrangement uses TRBV2 and TRBJ2-7, with a weak D call TRBD1 (5 bases). Trimming removed 4 bases at V and 4 bases at J, with 8 bases between. The germline V gene has CDR1 SNHLY and CDR2 FYNNEI. This CDR3 has 12 amino acids. The complete variable domain, with remaining parts taken from reference TRBV2 and TRBJ2-7, reads EPEVTQTPSHQVTQMGQEVILRCVPISNHLYFYWYRQILGQKVEFLVSFYNNEISEKSEIFDDQFSVERPDGSNFTLKIRSTKLEDSAMYFCASSGQGYEQYFGPGTRLTVT.

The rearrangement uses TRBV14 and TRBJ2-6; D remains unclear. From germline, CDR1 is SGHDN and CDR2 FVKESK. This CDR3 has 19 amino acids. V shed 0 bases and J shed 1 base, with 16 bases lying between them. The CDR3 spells CASSQEGRNRRSGANVLTF. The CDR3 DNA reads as TGTGCCAGCAGCCAAGAGGGCCGTAATAGAAGGTCTGGGGCCAACGTCCTGACTTTC.

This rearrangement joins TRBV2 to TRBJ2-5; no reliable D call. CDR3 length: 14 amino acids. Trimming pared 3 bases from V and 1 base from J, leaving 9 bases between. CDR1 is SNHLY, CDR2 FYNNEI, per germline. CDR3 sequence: CASSDPGPQETQYF. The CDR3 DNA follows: TGTGCCAGCAGTGATCCGGGCCCCCAAGAGACCCAGTACTTC.

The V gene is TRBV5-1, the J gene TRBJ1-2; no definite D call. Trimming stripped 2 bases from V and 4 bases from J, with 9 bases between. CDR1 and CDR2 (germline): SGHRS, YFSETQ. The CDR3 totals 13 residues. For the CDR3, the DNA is TGCGCCAGCAGCTTACCCAGTGTCTATGGCTACACCTTC. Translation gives CASSLPSVYGYTF.

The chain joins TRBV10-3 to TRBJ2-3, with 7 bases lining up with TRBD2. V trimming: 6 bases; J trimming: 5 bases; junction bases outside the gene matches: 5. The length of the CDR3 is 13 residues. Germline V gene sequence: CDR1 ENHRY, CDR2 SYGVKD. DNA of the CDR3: TGTGCCATCAGGCCCCGGGAGGTAGATACGCAGTATTTT. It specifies CAIRPREVDTQYF.